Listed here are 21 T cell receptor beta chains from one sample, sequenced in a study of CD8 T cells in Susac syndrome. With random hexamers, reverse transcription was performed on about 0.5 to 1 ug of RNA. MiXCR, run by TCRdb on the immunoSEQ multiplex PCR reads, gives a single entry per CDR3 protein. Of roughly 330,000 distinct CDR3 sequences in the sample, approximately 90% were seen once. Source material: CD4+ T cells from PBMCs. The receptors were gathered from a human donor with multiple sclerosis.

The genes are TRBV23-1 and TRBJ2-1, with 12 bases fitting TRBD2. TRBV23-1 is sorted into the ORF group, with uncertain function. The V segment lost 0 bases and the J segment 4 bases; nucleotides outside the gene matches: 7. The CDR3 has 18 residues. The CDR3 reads CASSQSGVLAGGYNEQFF. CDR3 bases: TGCGCCAGCAGTCAATCGGGTGTGCTAGCGGGGGGGTACAATGAGCAGTTCTTC.

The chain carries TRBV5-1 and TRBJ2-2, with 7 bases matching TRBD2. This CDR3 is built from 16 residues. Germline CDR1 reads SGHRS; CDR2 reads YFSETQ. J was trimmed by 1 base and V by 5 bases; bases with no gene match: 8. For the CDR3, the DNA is TGCGCCAGCAGGGAGCCAGCGGGGATGAACACCGGGGAGCTGTTTTTT. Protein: CASREPAGMNTGELFF.

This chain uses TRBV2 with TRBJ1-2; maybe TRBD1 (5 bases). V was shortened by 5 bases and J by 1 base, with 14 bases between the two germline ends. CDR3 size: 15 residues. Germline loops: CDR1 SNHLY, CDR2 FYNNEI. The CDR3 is CASSRQGTFNYGYTF. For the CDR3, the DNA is TGTGCCAGCAGTAGGCAGGGTACCTTTAACTATGGCTACACCTTC.

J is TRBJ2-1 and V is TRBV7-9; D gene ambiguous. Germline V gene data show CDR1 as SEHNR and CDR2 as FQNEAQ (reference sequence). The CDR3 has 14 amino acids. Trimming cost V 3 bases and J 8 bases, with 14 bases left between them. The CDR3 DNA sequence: TGTGCCAGCAGCTTGACTCGATCCGCGGATGAGCAGTTCTTC. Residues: CASSLTRSADEQFF.

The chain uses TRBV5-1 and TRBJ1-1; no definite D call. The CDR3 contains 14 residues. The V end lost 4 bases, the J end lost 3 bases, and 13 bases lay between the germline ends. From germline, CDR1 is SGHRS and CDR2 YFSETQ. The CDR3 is CASSPGPTDTEAFF. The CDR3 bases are TGCGCCAGCAGCCCGGGCCCTACGGACACTGAAGCTTTCTTT.

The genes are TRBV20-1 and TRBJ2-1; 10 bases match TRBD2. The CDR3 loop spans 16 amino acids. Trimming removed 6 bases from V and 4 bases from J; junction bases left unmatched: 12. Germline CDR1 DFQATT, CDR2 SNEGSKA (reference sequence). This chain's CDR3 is CSAPKALAGEYNEQFF. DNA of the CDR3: TGCAGTGCCCCCAAGGCCCTAGCGGGAGAGTACAATGAGCAGTTCTTC.

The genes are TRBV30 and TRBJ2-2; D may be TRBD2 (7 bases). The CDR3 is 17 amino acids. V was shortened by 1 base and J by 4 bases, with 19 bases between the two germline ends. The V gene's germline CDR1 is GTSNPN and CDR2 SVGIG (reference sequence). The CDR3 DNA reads TGTGCCTGGAGTGGCCTCGGGGGGCGCGTTCCCACCGGGGAGCTGTTTTTT. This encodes CAWSGLGGRVPTGELFF.

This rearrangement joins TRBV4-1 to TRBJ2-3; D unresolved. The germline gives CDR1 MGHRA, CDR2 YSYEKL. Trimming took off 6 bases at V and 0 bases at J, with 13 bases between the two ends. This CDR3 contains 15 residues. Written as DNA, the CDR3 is TGCGCCAGCAGAGAGGAGCCCCATAGCACAGATACGCAGTATTTT. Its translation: CASREEPHSTDTQYF.

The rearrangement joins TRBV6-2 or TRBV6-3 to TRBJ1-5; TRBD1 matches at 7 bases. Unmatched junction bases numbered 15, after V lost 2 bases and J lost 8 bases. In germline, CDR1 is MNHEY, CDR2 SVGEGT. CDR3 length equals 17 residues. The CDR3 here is CASSYPPPTGDAEPQHF. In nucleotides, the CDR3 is TGTGCCAGCAGTTACCCCCCCCCTACAGGGGATGCTGAGCCCCAGCATTTT.

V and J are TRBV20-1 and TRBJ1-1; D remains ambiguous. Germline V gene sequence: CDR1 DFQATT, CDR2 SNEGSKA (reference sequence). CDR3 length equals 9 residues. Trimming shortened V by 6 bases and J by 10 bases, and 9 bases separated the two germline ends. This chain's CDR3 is CSATPRAFF. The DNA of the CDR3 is TGCAGTGCGACTCCTCGAGCTTTCTTT.

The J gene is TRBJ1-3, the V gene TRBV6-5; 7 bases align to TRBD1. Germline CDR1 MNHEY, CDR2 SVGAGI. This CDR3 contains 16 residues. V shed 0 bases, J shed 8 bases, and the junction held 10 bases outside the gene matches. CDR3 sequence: CASSYSAGTAADTIYF. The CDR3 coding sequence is TGTGCCAGCAGTTACTCGGCCGGGACAGCCGCAGACACCATATATTTT.

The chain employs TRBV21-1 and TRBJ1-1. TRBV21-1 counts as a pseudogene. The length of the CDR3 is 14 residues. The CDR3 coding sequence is TGTGCCAGCAACGCAGGGAGGGTCTACACTGAAGCTTTCTTT. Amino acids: CASNAGRVYTEAFF.

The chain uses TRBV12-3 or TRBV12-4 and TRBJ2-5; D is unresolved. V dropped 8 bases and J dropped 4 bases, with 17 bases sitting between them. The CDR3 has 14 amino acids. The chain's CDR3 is CASRPSGRGETQYF. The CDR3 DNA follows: TGTGCCAGCCGCCCATCAGGACGAGGAGAGACCCAGTACTTC.

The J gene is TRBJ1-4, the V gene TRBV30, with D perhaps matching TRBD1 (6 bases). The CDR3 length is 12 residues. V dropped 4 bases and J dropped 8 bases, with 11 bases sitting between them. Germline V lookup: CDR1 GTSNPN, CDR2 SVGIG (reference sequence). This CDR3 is CAWMQGREKLFF. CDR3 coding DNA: TGTGCCTGGATGCAGGGGCGCGAAAAACTGTTTTTT.

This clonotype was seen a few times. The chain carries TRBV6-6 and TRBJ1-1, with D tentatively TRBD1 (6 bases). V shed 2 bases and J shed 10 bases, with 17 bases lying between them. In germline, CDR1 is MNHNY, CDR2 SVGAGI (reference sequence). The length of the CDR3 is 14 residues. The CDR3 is CASSYPRQEDRAFF. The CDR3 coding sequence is TGTGCCAGCAGTTACCCTCGACAGGAAGATAGAGCTTTCTTT.

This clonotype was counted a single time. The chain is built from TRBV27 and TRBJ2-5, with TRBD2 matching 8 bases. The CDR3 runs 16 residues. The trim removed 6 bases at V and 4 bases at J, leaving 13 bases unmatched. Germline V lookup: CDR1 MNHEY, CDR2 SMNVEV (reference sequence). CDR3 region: CASSPIRGGSPETQYF. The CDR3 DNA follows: TGTGCCAGCAGCCCGATTCGGGGGGGATCGCCAGAGACCCAGTACTTC.

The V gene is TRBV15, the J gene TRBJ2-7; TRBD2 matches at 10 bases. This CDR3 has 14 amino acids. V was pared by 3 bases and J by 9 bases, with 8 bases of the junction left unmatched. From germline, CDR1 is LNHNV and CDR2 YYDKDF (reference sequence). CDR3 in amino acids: CATSSFTSGTSQYF. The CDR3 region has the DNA TGTGCCACCAGCAGTTTTACTAGCGGGACGTCGCAGTACTTC. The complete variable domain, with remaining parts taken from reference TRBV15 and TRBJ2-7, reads DAMVIQNPRYQVTQFGKPVTLSCSQTLNHNVMYWYQQKSSQAPKLLFHYYDKDFNNEADTPDNFQSRRPNTSFCFLDIRSPGLGDTAMYLCATSSFTSGTSQYFGPGTRLTVT.

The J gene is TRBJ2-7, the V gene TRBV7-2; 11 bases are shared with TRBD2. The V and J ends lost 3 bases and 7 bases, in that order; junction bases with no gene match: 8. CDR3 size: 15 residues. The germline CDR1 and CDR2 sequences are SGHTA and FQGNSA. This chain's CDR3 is CASSLQLAGGGEQYF. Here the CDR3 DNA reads TGTGCCAGCAGCTTGCAATTAGCGGGAGGGGGGGAGCAGTACTTC.

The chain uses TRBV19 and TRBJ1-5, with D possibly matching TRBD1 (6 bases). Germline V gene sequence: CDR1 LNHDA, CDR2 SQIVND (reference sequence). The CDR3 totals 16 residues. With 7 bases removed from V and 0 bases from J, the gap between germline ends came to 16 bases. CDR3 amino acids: CASKAGALYSNQPQHF. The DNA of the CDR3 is TGTGCCAGTAAAGCAGGGGCCCTATATAGCAATCAGCCCCAGCATTTT.

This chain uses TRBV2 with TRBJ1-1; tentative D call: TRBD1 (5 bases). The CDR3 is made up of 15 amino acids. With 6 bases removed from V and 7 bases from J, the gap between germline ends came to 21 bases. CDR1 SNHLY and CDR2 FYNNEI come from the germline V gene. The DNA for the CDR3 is TGTGCCAGCAGCGCCCGGGCCCAGGGCTTCGGTGAAGCTTTCTTT. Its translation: CASSARAQGFGEAFF.

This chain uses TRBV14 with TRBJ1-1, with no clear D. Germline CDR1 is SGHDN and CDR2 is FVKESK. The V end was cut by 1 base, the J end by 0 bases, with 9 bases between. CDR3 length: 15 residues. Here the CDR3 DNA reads TGTGCCAGCAGCCAAGTAGCGGGTATGAACACTGAAGCTTTCTTT. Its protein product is CASSQVAGMNTEAFF.